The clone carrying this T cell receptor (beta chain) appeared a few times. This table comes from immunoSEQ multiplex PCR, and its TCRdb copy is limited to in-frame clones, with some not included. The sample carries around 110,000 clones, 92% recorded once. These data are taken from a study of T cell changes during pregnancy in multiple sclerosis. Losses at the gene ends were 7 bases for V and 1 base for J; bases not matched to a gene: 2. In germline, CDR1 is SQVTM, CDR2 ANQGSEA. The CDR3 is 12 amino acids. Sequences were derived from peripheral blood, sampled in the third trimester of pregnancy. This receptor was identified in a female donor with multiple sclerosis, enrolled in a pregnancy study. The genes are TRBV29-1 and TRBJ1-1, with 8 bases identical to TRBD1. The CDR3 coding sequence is TGCAGCGACGACAGGGGGAACACTGAAGCTTTCTTT. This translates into CSDDRGNTEAFF. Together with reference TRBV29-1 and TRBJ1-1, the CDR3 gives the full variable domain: SAVISQKPSRDICQRGTSLTIQCQVDSQVTMMFWYRQQPGQSLTLIATANQGSEATYESGFVIDKFPISRPNLTFSTLTVSNMSPEDSSIYLCSDDRGNTEAFFGQGTRLTVV.